This T cell receptor (beta chain) originates from a study of blood T cell repertoires in COVID-19. Turning to the study itself: The United States, Italy and Spain provided the acute and convalescent COVID-19 samples.

The J segment lost 2 bases and the V segment lost 6 bases, leaving 1 base of the junction unmatched. The germline V gene encodes CDR1 LNHDA and CDR2 SQIVND (reference sequence). The CDR3 sequence is 13 residues long. Clones were read by immunoSEQ multiplex PCR, and TCRdb kept only the in-frame ones, dropping some. The sample shows just over 80,000 clones, around 86% of them seen only once. The clonotype was recovered from an older man with acute or convalescent COVID-19. The V and J genes are TRBV19 and TRBJ1-3; 7 nucleotides align to TRBD1. The sequencing sample was made of peripheral blood. CDR3 coding DNA: TGTGCCAGTAGCCAGGGGGCTGGAAACACCATATATTTT. It yields the protein CASSQGAGNTIYF.